Following are 12 T cell receptor beta chains from one sample sequenced in a study of chemoradiotherapy in HPV16-positive cancers. Method: immunoSEQ multiplex PCR; TCRdb's copy keeps in-frame clones and lacks some. The profile shows around 68,000 clones, 88% of them singletons. Sequencing was performed on blood, taken from a patient who underwent chemoradiotherapy. All receptors derive from a human donor with HPV-associated anogenital cancer.

V gene TRBV19 combines with J gene TRBJ2-2; D might be TRBD2 (5 bases). The CDR3 is 17 amino acids. Germline CDR1 is LNHDA and CDR2 is SQIVND (reference sequence). V lost 0 bases, J lost 1 base, and 12 bases lay in between. The CDR3 sequence is CASSIDSSARNTGELFF. The DNA of the CDR3 is TGTGCCAGTAGTATAGATAGTAGCGCACGGAACACCGGGGAGCTGTTTTTT. The full variable domain, with the rest looked up from reference TRBV19 and TRBJ2-2, is DGGITQSPKYLFRKEGQNVTLSCEQNLNHDAMYWYRQDPGQGLRLIYYSQIVNDFQKGDIAEGYSVSREKKESFPLTVTSAQKNPTAFYLCASSIDSSARNTGELFFGEGSRLTVL.

The chain's CDR3 is CASSPGTGGVNEQFF. Here the CDR3 DNA reads TGTGCCAGCAGTCCTGGGACAGGCGGAGTCAATGAGCAGTTCTTC. The chain uses TRBV6-6 and TRBJ2-1, with 8 bases that match TRBD1. CDR1 is MNHNY, CDR2 SVGAGI, per germline (reference sequence). This CDR3 has 15 residues. V shed 5 bases and J 6 bases; nucleotides not matched to a gene: 9.

CDR3 in amino acids: CASSPPGQGDYGYTF. CDR3 bases: TGTGCCAGCTCACCCCCGGGACAGGGGGACTATGGCTACACCTTC. V and J are TRBV18 and TRBJ1-2; 11 bases match TRBD1. The CDR3 covers 15 residues. With V trimmed by 3 bases and J by 3 bases, 3 bases remained unmatched. CDR1 and CDR2 (germline): KGHSH, LQKENI.

The chain links TRBV11-2 to TRBJ2-3; the match to TRBD1 covers 7 bases. Trimming took 5 bases from V and 2 from J; bases not matched to a gene: 10. The CDR3 extends over 16 amino acids. CDR1 SGHAT and CDR2 FQNNGV come from the germline V gene. The CDR3: CASSPRLTGATDTQYF. CDR3 sequence (DNA): TGTGCCAGCAGCCCGCGACTTACAGGGGCCACAGATACGCAGTATTTT.

This chain joins TRBV7-9 and TRBJ2-1; TRBD2 matches 7 bases. There are 14 residues in the CDR3. V lost 5 bases and J lost 4; bases outside the gene matches: 5. Germline lookup yields CDR1 SEHNR and CDR2 FQNEAQ (reference sequence). The CDR3 DNA is TGTGCCAGCAGCAGCGGGACTAAATACAATGAGCAGTTCTTC. Translating it yields CASSSGTKYNEQFF.

The chain has TRBV4-1 and TRBJ1-1, with unresolved D. From germline, CDR1 is MGHRA and CDR2 YSYEKL. The CDR3 is 14 amino acids. V was trimmed by 0 bases and J by 2 bases, leaving 7 bases between them. CDR3 nucleotides: TGCGCCAGCAGCCAAGAAGCGATTAACACTGAAGCTTTCTTT. As protein: CASSQEAINTEAFF.

The J gene is TRBJ1-1, the V gene TRBV5-6; TRBD1 is a possible D gene (5 bases). The length of the CDR3 is 14 residues. CDR1 and CDR2 from the germline V gene are SGHDT and YYEEEE. Trimming pared 0 bases from V and 0 bases from J, leaving 6 bases between. The CDR3 nucleotides read TGTGCCAGCAGCTTGGGGGACCTGAACACTGAAGCTTTCTTT. Protein product: CASSLGDLNTEAFF.

The chain couples TRBV4-1 to TRBJ2-7; tentatively, D is TRBD1 (5 bases). The V and J ends lost 0 bases and 6 bases respectively, with 18 bases between them. This CDR3 comprises 16 residues. CDR1 is MGHRA, CDR2 YSYEKL, per germline. CDR3 coding DNA: TGCGCCAGCAGCCAAGATCCTACAGGTCACATCGGCGAGCAGTACTTC. Its translation: CASSQDPTGHIGEQYF.

The rearrangement uses TRBV6-6 and TRBJ2-3, with 10 positions matching TRBD2. The V gene end was trimmed by 0 bases and the J gene end by 8 bases; junction bases not matched to a gene: 8. CDR1 MNHNY and CDR2 SVGAGI come from the germline V gene (reference sequence). The CDR3 sequence is 16 residues long. The CDR3 here is CASSYSGRSSGSTQYF. The CDR3, as DNA: TGTGCCAGCAGTTACTCGGGGCGGTCTAGCGGGAGTACGCAGTATTTT.

The J gene is TRBJ2-2, the V gene TRBV27; possible D gene TRBD1, 6 bases. The ends were cut back, 2 bases at V and 2 bases at J, with 12 bases in the middle. This CDR3 spans 16 amino acids. Per germline, CDR1 MNHEY and CDR2 SMNVEV (reference sequence). CDR3 nucleotides: TGTGCCAGCAGTTTAGTTCCAGGGGCCAACACCGGGGAGCTGTTTTTT. Translated: CASSLVPGANTGELFF.

In this sample, this clone turned up once. The chain joins TRBV6-1 to TRBJ1-1; possibly TRBD1 for D (6 bases). Germline V gene data show CDR1 as MNHNS and CDR2 as SASEGT. V dropped 1 base and J dropped 0 bases, with 9 bases sitting between them. This CDR3 is 15 amino acids long. In DNA, the CDR3 is TGTGCCAGCAGTGAAGGTACAGGGTTGAACACTGAAGCTTTCTTT. This sequence encodes CASSEGTGLNTEAFF.

A single count supports this clone. The chain uses TRBV6-4 and TRBJ2-1, with D possibly TRBD1 on 6 matching bases. From germline, CDR1 is MRHNA and CDR2 SNTAGT. The CDR3 has 11 amino acids. V lost 6 bases and J lost 8, with 8 bases in between. The CDR3, as DNA: TGTGCCAGCAGGCAGGGGCATGAGCAGTTCTTC. As protein: CASRQGHEQFF.